Below are 29 T cell receptor beta chains sequenced from a single sample in a study of blood T cell repertoires in COVID-19. The table came from immunoSEQ multiplex PCR; TCRdb's copy has only in-frame clones and leaves some out. This table has roughly 200,000 clones, more than 75% appearing once. The sample was peripheral blood. These receptors all come from a person between 70 and 80 years old with COVID-19, enrolled during active disease.

V is TRBV27 and J is TRBJ1-2; D remains unclear. The CDR3 is 13 amino acids. Germline V lookup: CDR1 MNHEY, CDR2 SMNVEV (reference sequence). V dropped 3 bases and J dropped 4 bases, with 9 bases sitting between them. The CDR3 sequence: CASSFVEGYGYTF. The DNA of the CDR3 is TGTGCCAGCAGTTTTGTGGAGGGCTATGGCTACACCTTC.

This chain links TRBV6-2 or TRBV6-3 with TRBJ1-2; 7 nucleotides align to TRBD1. Germline loops: CDR1 MNHEY, CDR2 SVGEGT. V was clipped by 6 bases and J by 7 bases; unmatched bases: 26. The CDR3 covers 19 residues. CDR3 sequence reads: CASSPNLRRTGARGAGYTF. The CDR3, as DNA: TGTGCCAGCAGCCCGAACCTTAGACGTACAGGGGCGAGGGGGGCTGGCTACACCTTC.

This clone was seen once. This sequence joins TRBV27 and TRBJ2-7; tentative D call: TRBD2 (5 bases). Germline-derived CDR1 and CDR2 are MNHEY and SMNVEV (reference sequence). V shed 0 bases and J shed 5 bases, with 14 bases lying between them. The CDR3 has 15 residues. The CDR3 bases are TGTGCCAGCAGTTTATCTACGGGATTAAACCACGAGCAGTACTTC. Its protein product is CASSLSTGLNHEQYF.

On this clone: Its ends do not fully match the called genes, so a read error is possible. The CDR3 reads CASGPIIQGQIDF. Written as DNA, the CDR3 is TGTGCCAGCGGACCCATAATTCAGGGACAGATTGACTTC. V is TRBV28 and J is TRBJ2-7, with 7 nucleotides matching TRBD1. Germline assignment: CDR1 MDHEN and CDR2 SYDVKM. The CDR3 runs 13 residues.

The chain has TRBV9 and TRBJ2-1; the match to TRBD2 covers 9 bases. This CDR3 is built from 15 residues. Germline V CDR1 and CDR2: SGDLS, YYNGEE. V was pared by 3 bases and J by 8 bases, with 9 bases of the junction left unmatched. The CDR3, as DNA: TGTGCCAGCAGCGCCGCCGGGACTAGCATCGATGAGCAGTTCTTC. Its translation is CASSAAGTSIDEQFF.

In this sample, this clone turned up once. V usage is TRBV19 and J usage is TRBJ2-6; D unresolved. V lost 4 bases and J 0 bases, leaving 4 bases between the germline ends. Germline V gives CDR1 LNHDA, CDR2 SQIVND (reference sequence). The CDR3 is made up of 14 amino acids. The CDR3 protein is CASSKSSGANVLTF. The CDR3 region has the DNA TGTGCCAGTAGTAAGAGCTCTGGGGCCAACGTCCTGACTTTC.

As regards this clone: This specimen includes other DNA sequences encoding the same CDR3. V usage is TRBV19 and J usage is TRBJ1-1, with D maybe TRBD1 (6 bases). From germline, CDR1 is LNHDA and CDR2 SQIVND (reference sequence). The CDR3 consists of 15 residues. The germline V and J ends were trimmed by 2 bases and 1 base, with 11 bases remaining between them. The CDR3 sequence is CASSIRGQGNTEAFF. For the CDR3, the DNA is TGTGCCAGTAGTATAAGGGGACAAGGGAACACTGAAGCTTTCTTT. Together with reference TRBV19 and TRBJ1-1, the CDR3 gives the full variable domain: DGGITQSPKYLFRKEGQNVTLSCEQNLNHDAMYWYRQDPGQGLRLIYYSQIVNDFQKGDIAEGYSVSREKKESFPLTVTSAQKNPTAFYLCASSIRGQGNTEAFFGQGTRLTVV.

The chain employs TRBV24-1 and TRBJ2-2; D is uncertain. Trimming shortened V by 7 bases and J by 4 bases, and 6 bases separated the two germline ends. Germline V gives CDR1 KGHDR, CDR2 SFDVKD. The CDR3 has 12 residues. CDR3 in DNA: TGTGCCACCAGACCAGGCACCGGGGAGCTGTTTTTT. Protein sequence: CATRPGTGELFF.

The V gene is TRBV5-1, the J gene TRBJ2-7, with a possible D match to TRBD2 (5 bases). Germline CDR1 reads SGHRS; CDR2 reads YFSETQ. Deletions cut 1 base from V and 12 bases from J, with 11 bases between. This CDR3 is built from 11 residues. The CDR3, as DNA: TGCGCCAGCAGCTTGAACTCGGGGTGGTACTTC. Translation gives CASSLNSGWYF.

This clone was counted a single time. The junction does not match germline at one end; this may be a read error. The genes are TRBV19 and TRBJ2-3, with 7 bases identical to TRBD1. Germline loops: CDR1 LNHDA, CDR2 SQIVND (reference sequence). This CDR3 region has 18 residues. CDR3 sequence: CASSLERFGTASTDTQYF. In nucleotides, the CDR3 is TGTGCCAGTAGTCTAGAAAGATTCGGGACAGCCAGCACAGATACGCAGTATTTT.

The chain is built from TRBV28 and TRBJ2-7, with TRBD2 matching over 10 bases. V was clipped by 3 bases and J by 3 bases; unmatched bases: 5. This CDR3 contains 15 residues. CDR1 and CDR2 (germline): MDHEN, SYDVKM. CDR3 sequence: CASSLRLAGYYEQYF. The CDR3 coding sequence is TGTGCCAGCAGTTTGCGACTAGCGGGCTACTACGAGCAGTACTTC.

The chain's CDR3 is CASSLLGTSGSTDTQYF. DNA for the CDR3: TGCGCCAGCAGCTTACTTGGGACTAGCGGAAGCACAGATACGCAGTATTTT. The gene calls are TRBV5-1 and TRBJ2-3, with TRBD2 matching over 11 bases. V shed 2 bases and J 0 bases; nucleotides not matched to a gene: 5. Germline V CDR1 and CDR2: SGHRS, YFSETQ. This CDR3 is built from 17 residues.

The CDR3 loop is CASSHNPDRGGETQYF. CDR3 coding DNA: TGTGCCAGCAGCCACAACCCGGACAGGGGAGGAGAGACCCAGTACTTC. The chain joins TRBV7-3 to TRBJ2-5, with 9 bases aligning to TRBD1. This CDR3 contains 16 residues. Germline V lookup: CDR1 SGHTA, CDR2 FQGTGA. Losses at the gene ends were 5 bases for V and 4 bases for J; bases not matched to a gene: 11.

This chain links TRBV23-1 with TRBJ2-2; D is perhaps TRBD1 (6 bases). TRBV23-1 is an open reading frame whose function is uncertain. Trimming stripped 7 bases from V and 4 bases from J, with 22 bases between. CDR3 length: 17 residues. CDR3 nucleotides: TGCGCCAGCACCCGGATCAACACAGGGCGCAGCACCGGGGAGCTGTTTTTT. It encodes CASTRINTGRSTGELFF.

The genes are TRBV19 and TRBJ1-5, with TRBD1 matching 7 bases. V shed 7 bases, J shed 1 base, and the junction held 4 bases outside the gene matches. CDR1 and CDR2 from the germline V gene are LNHDA and SQIVND (reference sequence). This CDR3 is built from 14 residues. CDR3 amino acids: CASTLGQSNQPQHF. The CDR3 DNA reads TGTGCCAGTACCCTGGGACAGAGCAATCAGCCCCAGCATTTT.

This clone has a single count. The chain uses TRBV28 and TRBJ2-1, with 9 nucleotides matching TRBD2. This CDR3 region has 16 residues. V lost 7 bases to trimming and J lost 5 bases; unmatched junction nucleotides: 12. Germline CDR1 MDHEN, CDR2 SYDVKM. CDR3: CASTSVAGGSNNEQFF. The CDR3 DNA sequence: TGTGCCAGCACCTCGGTGGCGGGAGGGTCCAACAATGAGCAGTTCTTC. Supplemented by reference TRBV28 and TRBJ2-1, the full variable domain reads DVKVTQSSRYLVKRTGEKVFLECVQDMDHENMFWYRQDPGLGLRLIYFSYDVKMKEKGDIPEGYSVSREKKERFSLILESASTNQTSMYLCASTSVAGGSNNEQFFGPGTRLTVL.

The V call is TRBV30, the J call TRBJ2-5; D perhaps matches TRBD1 (7 bases). Per the germline V gene, CDR1 is GTSNPN and CDR2 is SVGIG (reference sequence). The germline V and J ends were trimmed by 5 bases and 5 bases, with 27 bases remaining between them. The CDR3 is 17 amino acids. As DNA, the CDR3 is TGTGCCTGGGTCCGACAGGGTGTCGTGGGGGGACGGGAGACCCAGTACTTC. Its protein product is CAWVRQGVVGGRETQYF.

This chain uses TRBV5-8 with TRBJ1-3, with D possibly matching TRBD1 (6 bases). The CDR3 is 15 residues long. The germline gives CDR1 SGHTS, CDR2 YDEGEE. V lost 4 bases and J lost 2, with 13 bases in between. DNA of the CDR3: TGTGCCAGCAGCATTGGACAGCCAACTGGAAACACCATATATTTT. This sequence encodes CASSIGQPTGNTIYF.

The rearrangement uses TRBV30 and TRBJ1-1, with a possible D match to TRBD1 (6 bases). This CDR3 is 12 amino acids long. V dropped 2 bases and J dropped 10 bases, with 14 bases sitting between them. The V gene's germline CDR1 is GTSNPN and CDR2 SVGIG (reference sequence). CDR3: CAWSPGGRGAFF. The CDR3 nucleotides are TGTGCCTGGAGTCCCGGGGGGCGCGGAGCTTTCTTT.

This rearrangement joins TRBV12-3 or TRBV12-4 to TRBJ1-1; a possible D gene is TRBD1 (5 bases). This CDR3 region has 13 residues. V was shortened by 6 bases and J by 1 base, with 9 bases between the two germline ends. The CDR3 DNA reads TGTGCCAGCAGAAGAACAGGGAACACTGAAGCTTTCTTT. Translated, it gives CASRRTGNTEAFF.

This sequence joins TRBV3-1 (or the pseudogene TRBV3-2) and TRBJ1-4; TRBD1 is a possible D gene (6 bases). CDR3 length: 17 amino acids. Looked up from germline, CDR1 is LGHDT and CDR2 is YNNKEL (reference sequence). Deletions cut 1 base from V and 0 bases from J, with 12 bases between. CDR3 sequence reads: CASSQATGSATNEKLFF. In DNA form, the CDR3 reads TGTGCCAGCAGCCAAGCCACAGGGTCTGCAACTAATGAAAAACTGTTTTTT.

The table lists this clone with a few counts. The chain recombines TRBV19 with TRBJ2-7; no firm D call. Between the trimmed V and J ends, which lost 7 bases and 0 bases, there was a span of 13 bases. The CDR3 extends over 14 amino acids. Germline V gives CDR1 LNHDA, CDR2 SQIVND (reference sequence). The CDR3 spells CASTATSLSYEQYF. CDR3 DNA sequence: TGTGCCAGTACGGCGACTTCCCTCTCCTACGAGCAGTACTTC.

The V and J genes are TRBV7-2 and TRBJ1-2; D perhaps matches TRBD1 (5 bases). The V end lost 3 bases, the J end lost 8 bases, and 13 bases lay between the germline ends. Germline assignment: CDR1 SGHTA and CDR2 FQGNSA. This CDR3 has 13 residues. In DNA form, the CDR3 reads TGTGCCAGCAGCTTCAGGACAAATGGCGGCTACACCTTC. This translates into CASSFRTNGGYTF.

This chain's CDR3 is CASSEFISGANVLTF. The CDR3 coding sequence is TGTGCCAGCAGTGAGTTTATCTCTGGGGCCAACGTCCTGACTTTC. The chain joins TRBV6-1 to TRBJ2-6; D is ambiguous. V dropped 3 bases and J dropped 0 bases, with 6 bases sitting between them. CDR1 and CDR2 (germline): MNHNS, SASEGT. This CDR3 contains 15 residues.

The chain has TRBV19 and TRBJ2-7, with a possible D match to TRBD2 (6 bases). This CDR3 contains 15 residues. CDR1 LNHDA and CDR2 SQIVND come from the germline V gene (reference sequence). V lost 5 bases to trimming and J lost 0 bases, with 14 bases between them. CDR3 region: CASSEAGKSSYEQYF. The CDR3 DNA is TGTGCCAGTAGTGAAGCGGGCAAGAGCTCCTACGAGCAGTACTTC.

V and J are TRBV7-9 and TRBJ2-1; TRBD2 is a possible D gene (5 bases). The CDR3 runs to 12 residues. Trimming left V 3 bases short and J 9 bases short, with 9 bases between. Per the germline V gene, CDR1 is SEHNR and CDR2 is FQNEAQ (reference sequence). Here the CDR3 reads CASSFSGLEQFF. In DNA, the CDR3 is TGTGCCAGCAGCTTCAGCGGTCTTGAGCAGTTCTTC.

The chain combines TRBV28 with TRBJ1-1; D gene ambiguous. Germline loops: CDR1 MDHEN, CDR2 SYDVKM. V lost 6 bases to trimming and J lost 5 bases, with 13 bases between them. This CDR3 has 13 amino acids. The CDR3 loop reads CASSPSRRTEAFF. The CDR3 DNA follows: TGTGCCAGCAGCCCCTCGAGGAGGACTGAAGCTTTCTTT.

The chain has TRBV5-1 and TRBJ2-1; 15 bases match TRBD2. The V and J ends lost 3 bases and 0 bases, in that order; junction bases with no gene match: 10. This CDR3 is built from 20 residues. CDR1 and CDR2 (germline): SGHRS, YFSETQ. CDR3 residues: CASSWRTGTSGGSSYNEQFF. CDR3 in DNA: TGCGCCAGCAGCTGGAGGACCGGGACTAGCGGGGGGAGCTCCTACAATGAGCAGTTCTTC. The complete variable domain, with remaining parts taken from reference TRBV5-1 and TRBJ2-1, reads KAGVTQTPRYLIKTRGQQVTLSCSPISGHRSVSWYQQTPGQGLQFLFEYFSETQRNKGNFPGRFSGRQFSNSRSEMNVSTLELGDSALYLCASSWRTGTSGGSSYNEQFFGPGTRLTVL.

V is TRBV18 and J is TRBJ1-1, with D unclear. V gave up 0 bases and J gave up 8 bases, with 10 bases separating them. Germline V gives CDR1 KGHSH, CDR2 LQKENI. This CDR3 is 13 amino acids long. The CDR3 here is CASSPPRAVEAFF. The CDR3 DNA reads TGTGCCAGCTCACCACCGAGGGCCGTAGAAGCTTTCTTT.